This TCR beta chain was found in a study of blood T cell repertoires in COVID-19. Original methodology: By means of reference gene primer amplification, nucleated cell counts were estimated. The data were produced by immunoSEQ multiplex PCR, yet TCRdb's version contains in-frame clones alone and is incomplete. V, J and clone size derive from that table, while D and trimming were established from the DNA sequence. The table has 250,000 to 300,000 clones, 86% seen once. At least ten counts were recorded for this clone. Looked up from germline, CDR1 is LNHDA and CDR2 is SQIVND (reference sequence). The V gene lost 3 bases and the J gene lost 6 bases, with 26 bases spanning the gap. This CDR3 spans 18 amino acids.

Sample: peripheral blood. The chain carries TRBV19 and TRBJ2-5; weak D call: TRBD1 (5 bases). This sequence originates from a woman in her twenties or thirties with COVID-19, enrolled during active disease. CDR3 nucleotides: TGTGCCAGTAGTATGTCCCTAACCGGGCAGGGTTCTGGAAAGACCCAGTACTTC. It specifies CASSMSLTGQGSGKTQYF.